The T cell receptor (beta chain) described here comes from a study of monozygotic twins with inflammatory bowel disease. Whole-study results and caveats: The study supported no single strong signal or clonotype linked to IBD. Twin pairs that were concordant did not differ from discordant pairs in repertoire similarity, possibly from limited power.

Template switching incorporated UMIs with a 6-nucleotide sample barcode. TCRdb derives one entry per CDR3 protein from the 5' RACE reads, leaving out DNA. The specimen's table records hundreds of thousands of distinct CDR3 sequences. This CDR3 spans 13 amino acids. Germline CDR1 DFQATT, CDR2 SNEGSKA (reference sequence). As to this clonotype: The antigen remains unidentified.

The sequencing input was blood. V usage is TRBV20-1 and J usage is TRBJ1-1. This clonotype was obtained from a human donor with ulcerative colitis or Crohn's disease, or a healthy co-twin of an affected twin (not recorded which). CDR3 region: CSASLQMNTEAFF.